The clone carrying this TCR beta chain was observed a few times. The antigen is undetermined. Arm-PCR of CDR3 regions and iRepertoire HTBI primers were used to build TCR beta libraries. One entry per CDR3 protein results from TCRdb running MiXCR on the multiplex PCR reads. This table holds roughly 350,000 distinct CDR3 sequences, roughly 15% found once. The sample belongs to a study of regulatory T cells in long-lasting Graves disease. This CDR3 has 16 residues. Trimming stripped 2 bases from V and 5 bases from J, with 19 bases between. Germline values: CDR1 SGHVS, CDR2 FQNEAQ. Whole-study results and caveats: Only a small sample size was used, which may have cut accuracy.

The time point denotes: newly diagnosed GD, antithyroid drugs for less than 3 months. The authors made the TCR library using RNA they extracted from PBMCs. This same sample was also part of a study on T cells in Graves' hyperthyroidism and ophthalmopathy. That paper adds: Orbital computed tomography and thyroid ultrasound, together with serum TRAb and thyroxine and clinical symptoms, were used for diagnoses.

The sample here was peripheral blood mononuclear cells (PBMCs), taken at new diagnosis, from a patient treated with antithyroid drugs. This sequence originates from a woman between 18 and 29 years old with Graves disease. This chain links TRBV7-8 with TRBJ2-7; D is perhaps TRBD1 or TRBD2 (6 bases each). CDR3 DNA sequence: TGTGCCAGCAGCTTACGTTTAGGGGGGAGGACCGACGAGCAGTACTTC. It encodes CASSLRLGGRTDEQYF.